The 14 T cell receptor beta chains in this list originate from one sample, sequenced in a study of OX40 agonist ivuxolimab in advanced cancers. Data came from immunoSEQ multiplex PCR; TCRdb stores just in-frame clones and leaves some out. The data show more than 30,000 clones, with more than 70% seen just once and 8.5% to 9.5% held by the top ten. Sequences were derived from CD4+ or CD8+ T cells sorted from blood, sampled in a trial of the OX40 agonist ivuxolimab. These receptors originate from an adult with an advanced solid tumor such as melanoma, head and neck, liver or kidney cancer.

V and J are TRBV25-1 and TRBJ2-7, with 7 bases fitting TRBD1. The CDR3 covers 13 residues. The V and J ends lost 6 bases and 1 base, in that order; junction bases with no gene match: 3. Germline CDR1 MGHDK, CDR2 SYGVNS. As DNA, the CDR3 is TGTGCCAGCAGGGGACAGACTTCCTACGAGCAGTACTTC. Its protein is CASRGQTSYEQYF.

The genes are TRBV9 and TRBJ1-3; TRBD1 matches 7 bases. CDR1 SGDLS and CDR2 YYNGEE come from the germline V gene. This CDR3 is 14 amino acids long. Trimming took 4 bases from V and 2 from J; bases not matched to a gene: 3. The CDR3 region has the DNA TGTGCCAGCAGCAACGGACAGGCTGGAAACACCATATATTTT. This sequence encodes CASSNGQAGNTIYF.

The chain has TRBV11-2 and TRBJ2-3; 8 bases line up with TRBD1. The trim removed 5 bases at V and 4 bases at J, leaving 5 bases unmatched. The CDR3 runs 14 residues. CDR1 is SGHAT and CDR2 is FQNNGV in the germline V gene. The CDR3, as DNA: TGTGCCAGCAGCCCGCAGGGGGCATCAGATACGCAGTATTTT. Protein: CASSPQGASDTQYF.

V and J are TRBV5-8 and TRBJ1-4, with D perhaps matching TRBD1 (5 bases). The CDR3 sequence is 11 residues long. The V gene lost 6 bases and the J gene lost 10 bases, with 10 bases spanning the gap. Germline lookup yields CDR1 SGHTS and CDR2 YDEGEE. CDR3 bases: TGTGCCAGCACCGGGGGAGGAAAACTGTTTTTT. It is translated as CASTGGGKLFF.

The J gene is TRBJ2-7, the V gene TRBV11-2; no reliable D call. V was pared by 4 bases and J by 3 bases, with 13 bases between. There are 14 residues in the CDR3. Germline V gene sequence: CDR1 SGHAT, CDR2 FQNNGV. The CDR3 coding sequence is TGTGCCAGCAGCTCTACAGACCGGCTCTACGAGCAGTACTTC. It encodes CASSSTDRLYEQYF.

The DNA for the CDR3 is TGTGCCAGCACCACCTTAGGGTCCAGGTACGAGCAGTACTTC. Encoded protein: CASTTLGSRYEQYF. The genes are TRBV6-5 and TRBJ2-7; D not certain. The CDR3 runs to 14 residues. Germline CDR1 and CDR2: MNHEY and SVGAGI. V was cut by 7 bases and J by 4 bases, with 17 bases left in between.

DNA of the CDR3: TGTGCCAGCAGTTTAGCTACCAGGGGAGGCTATGGCTACACCTTC. Protein sequence: CASSLATRGGYGYTF. The V and J genes are TRBV28 and TRBJ1-2, with a tentative D call TRBD1 (6 bases). Germline V CDR1 and CDR2: MDHEN, SYDVKM. V lost 2 bases and J lost 4, with 14 bases in between. The CDR3 has 15 amino acids.

The gene calls are TRBV7-2 and TRBJ2-7, with 13 nucleotides matching TRBD2. The V segment lost 0 bases and the J segment 3 bases; nucleotides outside the gene matches: 5. Germline V lookup: CDR1 SGHTA, CDR2 FQGNSA. The CDR3 has 17 residues. The CDR3 coding sequence is TGTGCCAGCAGCTTAGCGCGGACTAGCGGGAGAGGCTACGAGCAGTACTTC. Translated: CASSLARTSGRGYEQYF.

This chain uses TRBV9 with TRBJ2-1; tentatively, D is TRBD1 (5 bases). Deletions cut 3 bases from V and 8 bases from J, with 30 bases between. The germline gives CDR1 SGDLS, CDR2 YYNGEE. The CDR3 runs 19 residues. For the CDR3, the DNA is TGTGCCAGCAGCGCACAGGTTCGTGCCGAGAGGTTATTCTTCTATGAGCAGTTCTTC. Translating gives CASSAQVRAERLFFYEQFF.

The chain uses TRBV18 and TRBJ1-4; 8 bases match TRBD1. This CDR3 region has 15 residues. V was pared by 0 bases and J by 3 bases, with 0 bases of the junction left unmatched. Germline V gene data show CDR1 as KGHSH and CDR2 as LQKENI. Here the CDR3 reads CASSPPGQANEKLFF. The CDR3 DNA sequence: TGTGCCAGCTCACCACCGGGACAGGCTAATGAAAAACTGTTTTTT.

The chain carries TRBV5-4 and TRBJ2-7; possible D gene TRBD2, 6 bases. CDR1 is SGHNT, CDR2 YYREEE, per germline (reference sequence). CDR3 length: 12 residues. V was clipped by 4 bases and J by 7 bases, with 12 bases between them. CDR3: CASSRDSGEQYF. The CDR3 bases are TGTGCCAGCAGCCGGGACTCGGGGGAGCAGTACTTC.

The rearrangement uses TRBV18 and TRBJ2-5, with D perhaps TRBD1 (6 bases). The J call may not be correct, given that the DNA end is closer to TRBJ2-7. This CDR3 has 13 residues. Germline assignment: CDR1 KGHSH and CDR2 LQKENI. In DNA, the CDR3 is TGTGCCAGCTCACCAGGACAGTCCTACGAGCAGTACTTC. Translated, it gives CASSPGQSYEQYF.

This chain links TRBV27 with TRBJ2-5; no firm D call. Germline CDR1 reads MNHEY; CDR2 reads SMNVEV (reference sequence). The V end lost 3 bases, the J end lost 2 bases, and 10 bases lay between the germline ends. The CDR3 runs to 14 residues. The CDR3 sequence: CASSFTGTQETQYF. The CDR3 DNA reads as TGTGCCAGCAGTTTCACGGGCACACAAGAGACCCAGTACTTC.

V is TRBV6-1 and J is TRBJ1-1; D unclear. From germline, CDR1 is MNHNS and CDR2 SASEGT. The CDR3 runs 13 residues. Trimming shortened V by 4 bases and J by 3 bases, and 9 bases separated the two germline ends. In DNA, the CDR3 is TGTGCCAGCAGTGTTAGTCAGGACACTGAAGCTTTCTTT. This encodes CASSVSQDTEAFF.